The 11 T cell receptor beta chains in this list originate from one sample, sequenced in a study of blood T cells in healthy people across ages. Primers used in a second PCR of roughly 6 to 12 cycles were a sample-barcoded 5' primer and a J-beta primer mix. TCRdb fed the 5' RACE reads into MiXCR, producing one record per CDR3 protein. This table holds under 850,000 distinct CDR3 sequences, about 36% found once. Sample: blood. These TCRs come from a man between 18 and 29 years old in good health.

The chain carries TRBV7-3 and TRBJ1-1; TRBD1 agrees at 9 bases. This CDR3 has 13 residues. V was pared by 0 bases and J by 8 bases, with 1 base of the junction left unmatched. The germline gives CDR1 SGHTA, CDR2 FQGTGA. The CDR3 region is CASSLTGTGEAFF. The CDR3 DNA sequence: TGTGCCAGCAGCTTAACCGGGACAGGGGAAGCTTTCTTT.

In its sample, this clonotype was seen a few times. The V gene is TRBV9, the J gene TRBJ2-2; D uncertain. The CDR3 sequence is 16 residues long. The V end lost 0 bases, the J end lost 0 bases, and 9 bases lay between the germline ends. CDR1 is SGDLS and CDR2 is YYNGEE in the germline V gene. CDR3: CASSVAPLTNTGELFF. The DNA for the CDR3 is TGTGCCAGCAGCGTAGCCCCCCTGACGAACACCGGGGAGCTGTTTTTT.

V is TRBV14 and J is TRBJ1-2; D remains ambiguous. The germline V and J ends were trimmed by 4 bases and 4 bases, with 16 bases remaining between them. CDR3 length: 15 residues. The germline V gene encodes CDR1 SGHDN and CDR2 FVKESK. The CDR3 DNA reads TGTGCCAGCAGCCTCCCACCACCGCCCTTCTATGGCTACACCTTC. Its translation is CASSLPPPPFYGYTF. Together with reference TRBV14 and TRBJ1-2, the CDR3 gives the full variable domain: EAGVTQFPSHSVIEKGQTVTLRCDPISGHDNLYWYRRVMGKEIKFLLHFVKESKQDESGMPNNRFLAERTGGTYSTLKVQPAELEDSGVYFCASSLPPPPFYGYTFGSGTRLTVV.

The sample holds a few counts of this clonotype. The V and J genes are TRBV7-8 and TRBJ1-1; D gene uncertain. V lost 5 bases to trimming and J lost 6 bases, with 22 bases between them. This CDR3 has 16 residues. The germline CDR1 and CDR2 sequences are SGHVS and FQNEAQ. The CDR3 DNA sequence: TGTGCCAGCAGCCCGGGCATCTCGGGTAGGATGGCTGAAGCTTTCTTT. Translation: CASSPGISGRMAEAFF. Full variable domain (outside the CDR3, taken from reference TRBV7-8 and TRBJ1-1): GAGVSQSPRYKVAKRGQDVALRCDPISGHVSLFWYQQALGQGPEFLTYFQNEAQLDKSGLPSDRFFAERPEGSVSTLKIQRTQQEDSAVYLCASSPGISGRMAEAFFGQGTRLTVV.

V and J are TRBV10-3 and TRBJ2-2; D possibly corresponds to TRBD2 (6 bases). Trimming stripped 4 bases from V and 3 bases from J, with 15 bases between. Per germline, CDR1 ENHRY and CDR2 SYGVKD. This CDR3 has 16 amino acids. DNA for the CDR3: TGTGCCATCAGTGTATCGGAGGGTTCATACACCGGGGAGCTGTTTTTT. Encoded protein: CAISVSEGSYTGELFF.

V usage is TRBV29-1 and J usage is TRBJ1-1; tentatively, D is TRBD1 (5 bases). V was cut by 6 bases and J by 6 bases, with 8 bases left in between. Germline V gene sequence: CDR1 SQVTM, CDR2 ANQGSEA. The CDR3 sequence is 10 residues long. This CDR3 reads CSVSGPEAFF. The CDR3 coding sequence is TGCAGCGTCTCGGGGCCTGAAGCTTTCTTT.

This clonotype came up a few times. This chain uses TRBV21-1 with TRBJ2-3. TRBV21-1 is an annotated pseudogene. The CDR3 covers 15 residues. The CDR3 DNA is TGTGCCAGCAGCAAAGCTCGTTGGTGGCCAGATACGCAGTATTTT. Its translation: CASSKARWWPDTQYF.

The V call is TRBV4-1, the J call TRBJ2-2; D is unclear. Trimming stripped 6 bases from V and 7 bases from J, with 6 bases between. Germline V gives CDR1 MGHRA, CDR2 YSYEKL. The CDR3 has 11 residues. As DNA, the CDR3 is TGCGCCAGCAGAGGCAGCGGGGAGCTGTTTTTT. Translation: CASRGSGELFF.

V gene TRBV5-1 combines with J gene TRBJ2-1; the D call may be TRBD1 or TRBD2 (5 bases each). This CDR3 is 13 amino acids long. Looked up from germline, CDR1 is SGHRS and CDR2 is YFSETQ. Trimming shortened V by 5 bases and J by 10 bases, and 16 bases separated the two germline ends. The CDR3 region has the DNA TGCGCCAGCAGGTCGGGACCCCGCGGCGAGCAGTTCTTC. Translating gives CASRSGPRGEQFF. Complete variable domain (other parts from reference TRBV5-1 and TRBJ2-1): KAGVTQTPRYLIKTRGQQVTLSCSPISGHRSVSWYQQTPGQGLQFLFEYFSETQRNKGNFPGRFSGRQFSNSRSEMNVSTLELGDSALYLCASRSGPRGEQFFGPGTRLTVL.

Points on this clonotype: This may arise from a read error, as a much more abundant clone is one base away. The chain carries TRBV4-1 and TRBJ2-3; no definite D call. V shed 5 bases and J shed 2 bases, with 17 bases lying between them. Looked up from germline, CDR1 is MGHRA and CDR2 is YSYEKL. The CDR3 has 16 amino acids. CDR3 amino acids: CASSGRRGKATDTQYF. CDR3 nucleotide sequence: TGCGCCAGCAGCGGTCGACGCGGAAAGGCCACAGATACGCAGTATTTT.

This clonotype was detected ten times or more. The chain recombines TRBV3-1 with TRBJ2-1; D call uncertain. The CDR3 sequence is 16 residues long. Trimming stripped 5 bases from V and 2 bases from J, with 16 bases between. The germline V gene has CDR1 LGHDT and CDR2 YNNKEL (reference sequence). The CDR3 nucleotides are TGTGCCAGCAGCACAGCAAACTTGGCAGCCTACAATGAGCAGTTCTTC. Its translation is CASSTANLAAYNEQFF.